The text below deals with one T cell receptor beta chain. Per germline, CDR1 SQVTM and CDR2 ANQGSEA. Trimming stripped 7 bases from V and 1 base from J, with 10 bases between. The CDR3 is 12 residues long. Assay used: immunoSEQ multiplex PCR; TCRdb lists only in-frame clones, some missing. Of some 170,000 clones in the sample, 60% to 85% were seen once. This record comes from a study of blood T cell repertoires in COVID-19. The chain carries TRBV29-1 and TRBJ1-1, with a tentative D call TRBD1 (5 bases). The sequenced material came from peripheral blood. This clonotype originated in a man in his 70s with acute or convalescent COVID-19. In DNA form, the CDR3 reads TGCAGCGACCACGACAGGAACACTGAAGCTTTCTTT. Protein sequence: CSDHDRNTEAFF.